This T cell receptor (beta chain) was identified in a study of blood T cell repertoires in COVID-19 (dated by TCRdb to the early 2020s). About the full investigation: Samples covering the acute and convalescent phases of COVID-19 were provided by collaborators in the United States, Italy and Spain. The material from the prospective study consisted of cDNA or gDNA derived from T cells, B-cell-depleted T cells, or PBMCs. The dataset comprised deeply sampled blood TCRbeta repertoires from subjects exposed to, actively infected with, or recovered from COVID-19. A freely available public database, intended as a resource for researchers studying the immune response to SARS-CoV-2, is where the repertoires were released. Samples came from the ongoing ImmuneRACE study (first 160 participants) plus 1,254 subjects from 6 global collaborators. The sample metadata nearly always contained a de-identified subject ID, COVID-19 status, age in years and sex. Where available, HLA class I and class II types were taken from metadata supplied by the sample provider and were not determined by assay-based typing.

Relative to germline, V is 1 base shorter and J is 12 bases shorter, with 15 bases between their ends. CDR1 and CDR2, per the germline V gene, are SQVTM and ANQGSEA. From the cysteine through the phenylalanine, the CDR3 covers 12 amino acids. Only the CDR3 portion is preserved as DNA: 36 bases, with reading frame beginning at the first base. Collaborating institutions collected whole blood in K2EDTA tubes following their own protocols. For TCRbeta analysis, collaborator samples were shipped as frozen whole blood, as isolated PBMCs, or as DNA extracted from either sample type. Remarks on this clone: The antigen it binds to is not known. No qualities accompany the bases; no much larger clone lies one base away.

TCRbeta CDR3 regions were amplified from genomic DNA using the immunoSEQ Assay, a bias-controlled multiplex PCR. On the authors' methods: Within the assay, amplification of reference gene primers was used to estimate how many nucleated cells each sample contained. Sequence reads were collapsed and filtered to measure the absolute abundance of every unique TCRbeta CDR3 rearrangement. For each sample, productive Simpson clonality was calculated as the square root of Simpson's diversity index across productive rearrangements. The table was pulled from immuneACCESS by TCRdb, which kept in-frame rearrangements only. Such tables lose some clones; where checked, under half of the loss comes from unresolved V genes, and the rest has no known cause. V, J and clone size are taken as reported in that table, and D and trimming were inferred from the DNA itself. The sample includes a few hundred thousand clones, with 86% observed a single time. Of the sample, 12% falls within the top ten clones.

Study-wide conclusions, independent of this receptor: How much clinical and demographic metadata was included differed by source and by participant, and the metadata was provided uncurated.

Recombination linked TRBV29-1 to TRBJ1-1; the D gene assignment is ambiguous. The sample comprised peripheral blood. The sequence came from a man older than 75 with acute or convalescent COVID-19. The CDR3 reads CSVEGGAGVTFF. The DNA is TGCAGCGTTGAAGGGGGAGCAGGTGTAACTTTCTTT.